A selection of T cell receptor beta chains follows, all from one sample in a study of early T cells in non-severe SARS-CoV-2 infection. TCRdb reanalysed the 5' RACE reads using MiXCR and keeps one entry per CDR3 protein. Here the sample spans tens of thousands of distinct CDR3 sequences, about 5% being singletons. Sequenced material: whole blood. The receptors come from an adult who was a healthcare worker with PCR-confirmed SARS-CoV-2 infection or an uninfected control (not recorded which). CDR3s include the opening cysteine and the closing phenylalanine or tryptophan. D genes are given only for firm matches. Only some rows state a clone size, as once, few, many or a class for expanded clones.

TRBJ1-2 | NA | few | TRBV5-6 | TGTGCCAGCAGCTGGGGACTCGAGAACTATGGCTACACCTTC | CASSWGLENYGYTF
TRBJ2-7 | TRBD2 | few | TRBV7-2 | TGTGCCAGCAGCTCCGGGACTAGCGGGTACGAGCAGTACTTC | CASSSGTSGYEQYF
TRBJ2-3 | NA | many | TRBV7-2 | TGTGCCAGCAGCCTCGGGGCTGATACGCAGTATTTT | CASSLGADTQYF
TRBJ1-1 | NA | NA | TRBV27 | TGTGCCAGCAGGATCCTACAGACGAACACTGAAGCTTTCTTT | CASRILQTNTEAFF
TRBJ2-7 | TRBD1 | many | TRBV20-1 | TGCAGTGCTGGGGCAGGGGGAAACGAGCAGTACTTC | CSAGAGGNEQYF
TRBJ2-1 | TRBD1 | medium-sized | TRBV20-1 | TGCAGTGCTAGCGCGGACAGGGATTACAATGAGCAGTTCTTC | CSASADRDYNEQFF
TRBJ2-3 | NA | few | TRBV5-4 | TGTGCCAGCCGTAGAGGACAGTTCGAATTGGATACGCAGTATTTT | CASRRGQFELDTQYF
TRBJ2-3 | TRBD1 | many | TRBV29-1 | TGCAGCGTTGTAGGGGGCGCAGATACGCAGTATTTT | CSVVGGADTQYF
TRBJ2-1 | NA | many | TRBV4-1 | TGCGCCAGCAGCCTGGAGAGGTACAATGAGCAGTTCTTC | CASSLERYNEQFF
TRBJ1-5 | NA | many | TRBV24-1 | TGTGCCACCAGTGATTTTCGGGGTCAGCCCCAGCATTTT | CATSDFRGQPQHF
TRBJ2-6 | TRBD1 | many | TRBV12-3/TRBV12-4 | TGTGCCAGCAGTTTTGGGACAGGTACTGGGGCCAACGTCCTGACTTTC | CASSFGTGTGANVLTF
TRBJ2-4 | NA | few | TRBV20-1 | TGCAGTGCTCAACTCCCCTCGGGGGCCAAAAACATTCAGTACTTC | CSAQLPSGAKNIQYF
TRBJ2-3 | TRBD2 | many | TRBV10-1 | TGCGCCAGTGGTTCCGGGACTAGCGGGGGGGATACGCAGTATTTT | CASGSGTSGGDTQYF
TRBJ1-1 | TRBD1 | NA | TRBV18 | TGTGCCAGCTCACCTCAACAGGGGGTAAACACTGAAGCTTTCTTT | CASSPQQGVNTEAFF
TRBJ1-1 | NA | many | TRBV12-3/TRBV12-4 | TGTGCCAGCAGGACAGGAGGCCGGGCTGAAGCTTTCTTT | CASRTGGRAEAFF
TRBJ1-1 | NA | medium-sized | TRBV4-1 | TGCGCCAGCAGCCACCAATTTGAAGCTTTCTTT | CASSHQFEAFF
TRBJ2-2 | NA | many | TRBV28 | TGTGCCAGCAGCCCGCAGGGCAGGGCCTCGAGTGGCGGGGAGCTGTTTTTT | CASSPQGRASSGGELFF
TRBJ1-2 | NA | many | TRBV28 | TGTGCCAGCAGTTTATCCTTTAGCAATTTCGGCTATGGCTACACCTTC | CASSLSFSNFGYGYTF
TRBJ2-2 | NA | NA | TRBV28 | TGTGCCAGCAGCTACCTTCGGACAGCTCAACGGGCTGGGGAGCTGTTTTTT | CASSYLRTAQRAGELFF
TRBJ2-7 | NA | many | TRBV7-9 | TGTGCCAGCAGCGCCGACAGGTACGAGCAGTACTTC | CASSADRYEQYF
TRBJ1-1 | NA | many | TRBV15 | TGTGCCACCAGCAGAGAGGGCCAGAGTGAAGCTTTCTTT | CATSREGQSEAFF
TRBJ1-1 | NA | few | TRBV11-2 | TGTGCCAGCAGCTTAGTCCTCGGAGGGTCGAAGGGCACTGAAGCTTTCTTT | CASSLVLGGSKGTEAFF
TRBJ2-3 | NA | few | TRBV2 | TGTGCCAGCAGGTGGGGGGCCGTTATACCTAGCACAGATACGCAGTATTTT | CASRWGAVIPSTDTQYF
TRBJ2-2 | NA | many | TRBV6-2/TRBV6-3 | TGTGCCAGCAGTTACGTGGAAGGGGACACCGGGGAGCTGTTTTTT | CASSYVEGDTGELFF
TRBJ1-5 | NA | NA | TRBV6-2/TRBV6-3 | TGTGCCAGCAGTTTTCCGGGATCCACACGGGCCCAGCATTTT | CASSFPGSTRAQHF
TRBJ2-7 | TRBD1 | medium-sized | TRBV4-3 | TGCGCCAGCAGCAGCCGGACAGGGGGCGACGAGCAGTACTTC | CASSSRTGGDEQYF
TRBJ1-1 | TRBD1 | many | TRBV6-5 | TGTGCCAGCAGGTCTACAGGGGGCTGGGGAATGAACACTGAAGCTTTCTTT | CASRSTGGWGMNTEAFF
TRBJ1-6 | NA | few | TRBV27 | TGTGCCAGCAGGGTAGGGGACTCCTATAATTCACCCCTCCACTTT | CASRVGDSYNSPLHF
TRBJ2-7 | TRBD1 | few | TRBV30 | TGTGCCTGGAGTGAGGGGACAGGGGTCTACGAGCAGTACTTC | CAWSEGTGVYEQYF
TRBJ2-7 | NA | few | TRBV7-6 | TGTGCCAGCAGCTTAGGTGGATTTGGCGAGCAGTACTTC | CASSLGGFGEQYF
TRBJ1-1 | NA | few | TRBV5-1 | TGCGCCAGCAGCTTGGCCCCGGCGAACACTGAAGCTTTCTTT | CASSLAPANTEAFF
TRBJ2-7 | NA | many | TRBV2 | TGTGCCAGCAGTGAACTGTGGGGGAGGTCCTACGAGCAGTACTTC | CASSELWGRSYEQYF
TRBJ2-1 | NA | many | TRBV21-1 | TGTGCCAGCAGCTCATTGGGGGGGGCAGGTTTGAATGAGCAGTTCTTC | CASSSLGGAGLNEQFF
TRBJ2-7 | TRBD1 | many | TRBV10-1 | TGCGCCAGCAGTGTGGACAGGGGGCCTTACGAGCAGTACTTC | CASSVDRGPYEQYF
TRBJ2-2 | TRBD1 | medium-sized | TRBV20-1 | TGCAGTGCTAGAGATCCGGGACAGGGAGACACCGGGGAGCTGTTTTTT | CSARDPGQGDTGELFF
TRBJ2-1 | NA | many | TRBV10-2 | TGCGCCAGCAGTGAGTCGAGTTCGAGGGATGAGCAGTTCTTC | CASSESSSRDEQFF